This record looks at one T cell receptor (beta chain) sequence and its context. Its target is unknown. This specimen belongs to a study of cytomegalovirus exposure and HLA in healthy donors. Study-level information: Researchers previously reported finding roughly 120 million unique TCR beta sequences from 170 million or so T cells.

The ends were cut back, 5 bases at V and 4 bases at J, with 15 bases in the middle. This CDR3 has 14 amino acids. CDR1 and CDR2 (germline): SGHAT, FQNNGV. Regarding the study as a whole: The authors later found most CMV-associated TCR beta chains appeared HLA-restricted. It was approximately 150 TCR beta chains that were listed as cytomegalovirus-associated. Confirmation was obtained in vitro that a few CMV-associated chains are specific for CMV antigens.

PCR primers comprised 60 Vbeta and 13 Jbeta primers. TCRdb's table, derived via immunoSEQ multiplex PCR, lists solely in-frame clones and lacks some. The sample records 140,000 or so clones, about 80% being singletons. The receptor's source is a woman in her sixties or seventies in good health and CMV-seropositive. The sample consisted of PBMCs. The V gene is TRBV11-2, the J gene TRBJ2-7; TRBD1 might be the D (5 bases). The CDR3 region has the DNA TGTGCCAGCAGCCCGGCCAGGACATCGTACGAGCAGTACTTC. It yields the protein CASSPARTSYEQYF.